The clone carrying this TCR beta chain was observed a single time. The target antigen is unknown. This sample was taken from a study of T-cell memory formation after mild COVID-19. Study summary: Largely, the TCR clusters proved donor specific.

TCRdb recomputed calls from the 5' RACE reads with MiXCR, one row per CDR3 protein. The table shows around 320,000 distinct CDR3 sequences, with 15% to 20% occurring only once. Study conclusions and caveats: Among contracting clones, CD4+ were mainly CM/EM and CD8+ enriched in EMRA. Second-wave clones reaching peak frequency on day 37 lacked confirmed SARS-CoV-2 specificity. Clones that shrank (day 15 to 85) were balanced CD4/CD8, whereas later expanders leaned CD4+.

Material for sequencing was PBMCs or a T cell subset sorted from them (not recorded which). The clonotype was recovered from a man younger than 35 who had mild COVID-19 (a few samples of this study predate the infection). Cell type and time point are not known.

The chain's CDR3 is CASSLAPPGRDTGELFF. In DNA, the CDR3 is TGTGCCAGCAGCTTAGCCCCCCCCGGGCGAGACACCGGGGAGCTGTTTTTT. The chain joins TRBV7-3 to TRBJ2-2, with unresolved D. Per germline, CDR1 SGHTA and CDR2 FQGTGA. V dropped 2 bases and J dropped 3 bases, with 16 bases sitting between them. The CDR3 length is 17 residues.